The next 19 T cell receptor beta chains were all read from a single sample in a study of CD8+ T cells in alopecia areata. Following extraction, RNA underwent reverse transcription to cDNA, which served as the sequencing template. TCRdb keeps only in-frame clones here, not all; method: immunoSEQ multiplex PCR. This table has just over 150,000 clones, under 60% appearing once. Sequencing used CD8+ T cells sorted from blood, obtained at week 0. The receptors were gathered from a human donor with alopecia areata.

The chain joins TRBV7-8 to TRBJ2-1; D may correspond to TRBD1 or TRBD2 (5 bases each). V shed 4 bases and J shed 7 bases, with 14 bases lying between them. The germline CDR1 and CDR2 sequences are SGHVS and FQNEAQ. The CDR3 extends over 14 amino acids. CDR3 DNA sequence: TGTGCCAGCAGCTCTCGACGGGACCCTAATGAGCAGTTCTTC. Its protein is CASSSRRDPNEQFF.

The chain combines TRBV27 with TRBJ2-1; 7 nucleotides match TRBD1. The length of the CDR3 is 12 residues. The J segment lost 7 bases and the V segment lost 9 bases, leaving 6 bases of the junction unmatched. Germline CDR1 and CDR2: MNHEY and SMNVEV (reference sequence). The CDR3 loop reads CASGGQANEQFF. CDR3 DNA: TGTGCCAGTGGCGGACAGGCAAATGAGCAGTTCTTC.

This clone appeared once. The chain has TRBV15 and TRBJ1-6, with D possibly matching TRBD1 (5 bases). V was shortened by 5 bases and J by 13 bases, with 15 bases between the two germline ends. This CDR3 region has 13 residues. CDR1 is LNHNV and CDR2 is YYDKDF in the germline V gene (reference sequence). As DNA, the CDR3 is TGTGCCACCAGCGGGGACCCTGGGGCCCCCCTCCACTTT. It is translated as CATSGDPGAPLHF. Supplemented by reference TRBV15 and TRBJ1-6, the full variable domain reads DAMVIQNPRYQVTQFGKPVTLSCSQTLNHNVMYWYQQKSSQAPKLLFHYYDKDFNNEADTPDNFQSRRPNTSFCFLDIRSPGLGDTAMYLCATSGDPGAPLHFGNGTRLTVT.

CDR3 nucleotides: TGTGCCAGCAGTGAAGAGGCTTGGGATGAGCAGTTCTTC. It codes for CASSEEAWDEQFF. The genes are TRBV6-1 and TRBJ2-1, with D hard to call. This CDR3 has 13 residues. Trimming took off 1 base at V and 8 bases at J, with 9 bases between the two ends. Germline V gives CDR1 MNHNS, CDR2 SASEGT.

This clone was seen many times. V is TRBV5-1 and J is TRBJ1-2; the D gene is possibly TRBD1 (6 bases). Germline CDR1 and CDR2: SGHRS and YFSETQ. Trimming removed 4 bases at V and 9 bases at J, with 13 bases between. This CDR3 is built from 12 residues. The CDR3 loop is CASSIGRDSYTF. The CDR3 DNA follows: TGCGCCAGCAGCATAGGCAGGGACAGCTACACCTTC.

The chain joins TRBV29-1 to TRBJ1-2; weak D call: TRBD1 (5 bases). The CDR3 consists of 13 residues. Looked up from germline, CDR1 is SQVTM and CDR2 is ANQGSEA. Trimming took 6 bases from V and 3 from J, leaving 14 bases between them. The CDR3 reads CSVYRDGDYGYTF. CDR3 in DNA: TGCAGCGTATACCGGGACGGCGACTATGGCTACACCTTC.

This chain joins TRBV6-5 and TRBJ1-6; 7 bases fit TRBD1. The CDR3 is 15 amino acids. Trimming removed 0 bases from V and 15 bases from J; junction bases left unmatched: 11. Germline loops: CDR1 MNHEY, CDR2 SVGAGI. CDR3 bases: TGTGCCAGCAGTTACTCTTCACCAGGGGGAGATGTCCTCCACTTT. Translation: CASSYSSPGGDVLHF.

This chain connects TRBV7-9 to TRBJ1-6; 7 bases align to TRBD1. Germline trimming cut 5 bases from V and 6 bases from J; bases unmatched to any gene: 7. The germline V gene encodes CDR1 SEHNR and CDR2 FQNEAQ (reference sequence). The CDR3 has 15 residues. The CDR3 spells CASSPPTGANSPLHF. In nucleotides, the CDR3 is TGTGCCAGCAGCCCCCCCACAGGGGCTAATTCACCCCTCCACTTT.

This clone has just one count. V and J are TRBV7-9 and TRBJ1-2; D is unresolved. Germline lookup yields CDR1 SEHNR and CDR2 FQNEAQ (reference sequence). The ends were cut back, 5 bases at V and 6 bases at J, with 13 bases in the middle. CDR3 length: 13 residues. DNA for the CDR3: TGTGCCAGCAGCCTCAGGCAGGACCATGGCTACACCTTC. It translates to CASSLRQDHGYTF.

The table lists this clone with a few counts. The chain is built from TRBV30 and TRBJ1-2; 10 bases are shared with TRBD1. Trimming cost V 5 bases and J 7 bases; bases outside gene matches: 7. This CDR3 spans 13 amino acids. Per germline, CDR1 GTSNPN and CDR2 SVGIG (reference sequence). Written as DNA, the CDR3 is TGTGCCTGGGCGGGGACAGGGGAGGCTGGCTACACCTTC. Its protein is CAWAGTGEAGYTF.

Only a few counts were recorded for this clone. This chain joins TRBV7-3 and TRBJ2-1; a possible D gene is TRBD2 (6 bases). CDR1 SGHTA and CDR2 FQGTGA come from the germline V gene. The CDR3 is 12 amino acids. Trimming cost V 6 bases and J 10 bases, with 13 bases left between them. The CDR3 bases are TGTGCCAGCAGTCCTCCCCGGGAGGAGCAGTTCTTC. Its protein is CASSPPREEQFF.

This clone was observed a few times. V and J are TRBV5-6 and TRBJ1-5; D is undetermined. V lost 0 bases and J 1 base, leaving 5 bases between the germline ends. Per germline, CDR1 SGHDT and CDR2 YYEEEE. The CDR3 totals 14 residues. CDR3 protein: CASSLGPSNQPQHF. The CDR3 DNA reads as TGTGCCAGCAGCTTGGGGCCGAGCAATCAGCCCCAGCATTTT.

The chain is built from TRBV30 and TRBJ2-7; 9 bases are shared with TRBD1. The CDR3 is 15 residues long. Germline V gene sequence: CDR1 GTSNPN, CDR2 SVGIG (reference sequence). Trimming removed 3 bases from V and 1 base from J; junction bases left unmatched: 7. CDR3 loop: CAWSPGTGSSYEQYF. CDR3 nucleotides: TGTGCCTGGAGCCCCGGGACAGGGTCGTCCTACGAGCAGTACTTC.

V usage is TRBV29-1 and J usage is TRBJ1-2, with D perhaps TRBD1 (5 bases). This CDR3 region has 14 residues. V was trimmed by 4 bases and J by 3 bases, leaving 15 bases between them. Germline V gives CDR1 SQVTM, CDR2 ANQGSEA. This chain's CDR3 is CSVVTGETHYGYTF. In DNA form, the CDR3 reads TGCAGCGTTGTGACGGGGGAAACCCACTATGGCTACACCTTC.

V is TRBV7-6 and J is TRBJ2-5; D ambiguous. Germline values: CDR1 SGHVS, CDR2 FNYEAQ. The V and J ends lost 5 bases and 5 bases respectively, with 18 bases between them. The CDR3 has 15 amino acids. DNA of the CDR3: TGTGCCAGCAGCCCCCTCTTCATGCCCCCGGAGACCCAGTACTTC. Protein: CASSPLFMPPETQYF.

CDR3 protein: CAWSVGDSPGDTF. CDR3 coding DNA: TGTGCCTGGAGTGTGGGCGACAGTCCCGGGGACACCTTC. V is TRBV30 and J is TRBJ1-2; D perhaps matches TRBD1 (5 bases). Trimming took 0 bases from V and 12 from J, leaving 17 bases between them. There are 13 residues in the CDR3. Germline V gives CDR1 GTSNPN, CDR2 SVGIG (reference sequence).

The J gene is TRBJ2-2, the V gene TRBV30, with TRBD1 matching 9 bases. This CDR3 has 16 amino acids. Trimming took 5 bases from V and 4 from J; bases not matched to a gene: 11. The germline gives CDR1 GTSNPN, CDR2 SVGIG (reference sequence). CDR3 sequence (DNA): TGTGCCTGGTACCTACGAGGGGGACAGGGCACCGGGGAGCTGTTTTTT. As protein: CAWYLRGGQGTGELFF.

The chain couples TRBV7-2 to TRBJ1-4, with D hard to call. The germline V and J ends were trimmed by 3 bases and 4 bases, with 12 bases remaining between them. The CDR3 sequence is 15 residues long. CDR1 is SGHTA, CDR2 FQGNSA, per germline. CDR3 DNA sequence: TGTGCCAGCAGCTTGGGTGTAGTGAGTAATGAAAAACTGTTTTTT. The encoded protein is CASSLGVVSNEKLFF.

Details on this clone: The same CDR3 also results from other DNA sequences found in this sample. This chain connects TRBV30 to TRBJ1-1; the D gene is possibly TRBD1 (5 bases). CDR3 size: 13 residues. Germline CDR1 and CDR2: GTSNPN and SVGIG (reference sequence). V gave up 0 bases and J gave up 3 bases, with 8 bases separating them. The CDR3 here is CAWSVGTDTEAFF. The CDR3 DNA sequence: TGTGCCTGGAGTGTTGGGACCGACACTGAAGCTTTCTTT.